The rows below give T cell receptor beta chains drawn from one sample of a study of blood T cell repertoires in COVID-19. Here immunoSEQ multiplex PCR was the method, and the copy in TCRdb shows in-frame clones only, minus some. The sample yields about 350,000 clones, 80% to 90% seen once. The sequenced material came from peripheral blood. These receptor sequences come from a woman between 45 and 65 years old with COVID-19, enrolled during active disease. Both conserved end residues are trimmed from each CDR3. The order of the fields is J gene, V gene, D gene, CDR3 protein. D genes are given only for firm matches.

j_gene: TRBJ2-7
v_gene: TRBV18
d_gene: TRBD1
CDR3aa: ASSPRGQAIYEQY

j_gene: TRBJ2-5
v_gene: TRBV2
d_gene: .
CDR3aa: ASRAHDRPRETQY

j_gene: TRBJ2-1
v_gene: TRBV7-3
d_gene: TRBD2
CDR3aa: ASSKLAGAFGEQF

j_gene: TRBJ1-1
v_gene: TRBV19
d_gene: .
CDR3aa: ASRSHPSVPTEAF

j_gene: TRBJ2-2
v_gene: TRBV7-9
d_gene: TRBD2
CDR3aa: ASSPGLAGVDGELF

j_gene: TRBJ1-1
v_gene: TRBV7-9
d_gene: .
CDR3aa: ASSLVTGVAEAF

j_gene: TRBJ1-4
v_gene: TRBV3-1/TRBV3-2
d_gene: TRBD1
CDR3aa: ASGDRGGEKLF

j_gene: TRBJ1-5
v_gene: TRBV6-5
d_gene: .
CDR3aa: ASSTKEGNQPQH

j_gene: TRBJ1-1
v_gene: TRBV5-1
d_gene: .
CDR3aa: ASSLISSGHTEAF

j_gene: TRBJ2-1
v_gene: TRBV7-2
d_gene: .
CDR3aa: ASSPLSVNNEQF

j_gene: TRBJ2-7
v_gene: TRBV5-4
d_gene: .
CDR3aa: ASSLVGSGYEQY

j_gene: TRBJ2-5
v_gene: TRBV6-5
d_gene: .
CDR3aa: ASSSTPKTVETQY

j_gene: TRBJ2-2
v_gene: TRBV7-6
d_gene: TRBD2
CDR3aa: ASSLTIRGRGTGELF

j_gene: TRBJ2-1
v_gene: TRBV11-2
d_gene: TRBD2
CDR3aa: ASSGIAGGPNEQF

j_gene: TRBJ2-1
v_gene: TRBV6-4
d_gene: TRBD2
CDR3aa: ASSLLAGGGYEQF

j_gene: TRBJ2-1
v_gene: TRBV4-2
d_gene: .
CDR3aa: ASSQDPQRATFNEQF

j_gene: TRBJ2-1
v_gene: TRBV7-7
d_gene: TRBD2
CDR3aa: ASSLGTSGSYNEQF

j_gene: TRBJ2-1
v_gene: TRBV19
d_gene: TRBD2
CDR3aa: ASGPSGIYNEQF

j_gene: TRBJ2-7
v_gene: TRBV9
d_gene: .
CDR3aa: ASSVGGTYEQY

j_gene: TRBJ1-2
v_gene: TRBV5-1
d_gene: .
CDR3aa: ASSTNAHGEDGYT

j_gene: TRBJ2-2
v_gene: TRBV19
d_gene: .
CDR3aa: ASQRRAVLNTGELF

j_gene: TRBJ2-3
v_gene: TRBV11-1
d_gene: .
CDR3aa: ASSPRPSTQY

j_gene: TRBJ2-7
v_gene: TRBV5-1
d_gene: TRBD2
CDR3aa: ASSLDAGTSGFYEQY

j_gene: TRBJ1-1
v_gene: TRBV7-9
d_gene: TRBD1
CDR3aa: ASLKRGQHKNEAF

j_gene: TRBJ2-7
v_gene: TRBV13
d_gene: TRBD2
CDR3aa: ASSELSGSSYEQY

j_gene: TRBJ2-7
v_gene: TRBV9
d_gene: TRBD2
CDR3aa: ASSVGTSGRAYEQY

j_gene: TRBJ2-7
v_gene: TRBV5-1
d_gene: TRBD1
CDR3aa: ASSLGTVRANEQY

j_gene: TRBJ2-5
v_gene: TRBV2
d_gene: .
CDR3aa: ASSGSLAGVLETQY